This TCR beta chain emerged from a study of neurological immune-mediated disorders. Study-wide results and caveats: Sharing of CDR3 amino acid sequences among expanded clones across subjects was absent, suggesting private repertoires in all groups.

cDNA was made by 5'RACE with 10-nucleotide random UMIs. From 15-18 subjects, every sequencing run obtained over 160 million TCR-beta sequences. From the 5' RACE reads, TCRdb called clonotypes with MiXCR, one entry per CDR3 protein. Of about 88,000 distinct CDR3 sequences in the sample, 3.5% to 4% were seen once. Unsorted libraries used 2 million PBMCs kept at -80 degrees C. Germline values: CDR1 SQVTM, CDR2 ANQGSEA. With 4 bases removed from V and 1 base from J, the gap between germline ends came to 13 bases. The CDR3 spans 14 residues. This clonotype was recorded many times. The antigen is undetermined.

Sequenced: PBMCs. This receptor was taken from a woman aged 18-30 years with multiple sclerosis. The J gene is TRBJ1-1, the V gene TRBV29-1, with D tentatively TRBD1 (5 bases). Written as DNA, the CDR3 is TGCAGCGTTGTCGTCGGGGCTTCGAACACTGAAGCTTTCTTT. Its protein product is CSVVVGASNTEAFF.